These 22 T cell receptor beta chains originate from one sample sequenced in a study of blood T cells in healthy people across ages. A second roughly 7 to 11 cycle PCR used barcoded and J-beta primers. TCRdb redid the calling of the 5' RACE reads with MiXCR, one entry per CDR3 protein. The sample lists fewer than 750,000 distinct CDR3 sequences, roughly 48% occurring once. The sequencing sample was made of blood. The source of these receptors is a man older than 75 in good health.

The V call is TRBV6-6, the J call TRBJ1-4, with no clear D. CDR1 is MNHNY, CDR2 SVGAGI, per germline (reference sequence). This CDR3 is built from 15 residues. Trimming left V 5 bases short and J 5 bases short, with 15 bases between. The CDR3 DNA follows: TGTGCCAGCAGTCGCGGTTTAAGGACGAATGAAAAACTGTTTTTT. Encoded protein: CASSRGLRTNEKLFF.

This clonotype was recorded a few times. This rearrangement joins TRBV7-8 to TRBJ1-5; 9 bases align to TRBD1. Germline values: CDR1 SGHVS, CDR2 FQNEAQ. This CDR3 has 14 residues. The junction had 6 bases not matched to a gene; V was cut back by 5 bases and J by 7 bases. The CDR3 DNA reads TGTGCCAGCAGCGGAACAGGGGGCCGGCAGCCCCAGCATTTT. It yields the protein CASSGTGGRQPQHF.

The chain couples TRBV11-2 to TRBJ2-5; D call uncertain. Trimming cost V 8 bases and J 1 base, with 23 bases left between them. Germline lookup yields CDR1 SGHAT and CDR2 FQNNGV. The CDR3 spans 17 residues. This CDR3 reads CASRSGINESPQETQYF. CDR3 in DNA: TGTGCCAGCCGCAGTGGTATCAACGAGAGTCCCCAAGAGACCCAGTACTTC.

This clonotype was picked up many times. The V gene is TRBV6-6, the J gene TRBJ2-5; 7 nucleotides line up with TRBD1. This CDR3 has 15 amino acids. The V and J ends lost 4 bases and 0 bases, in that order; junction bases with no gene match: 5. The germline gives CDR1 MNHNY, CDR2 SVGAGI (reference sequence). As DNA, the CDR3 is TGTGCCAGCAGTTTGGGACAGCGATACCAAGAGACCCAGTACTTC. This encodes CASSLGQRYQETQYF.

This clonotype was recorded a few times. The rearrangement joins TRBV6-5 to TRBJ1-1; 7 nucleotides match TRBD1. The J segment lost 2 bases and the V segment lost 8 bases, leaving 11 bases of the junction unmatched. Germline V gives CDR1 MNHEY, CDR2 SVGAGI. CDR3 length: 15 residues. CDR3 nucleotide sequence: TGTGCCAGCGGAAGGGGAACAGGGGACAACACTGAAGCTTTCTTT. It codes for CASGRGTGDNTEAFF.

This clonotype was recorded a few times. Being one base from a much bigger clone, this may be a read error. The gene calls are TRBV6-6 and TRBJ2-1, with a tentative D call TRBD1 (6 bases). The CDR3 runs to 15 residues. Germline V gene data show CDR1 as MNHNY and CDR2 as SVGAGI (reference sequence). Here the CDR3 DNA reads TGTGCCAGCGGTTACCGGCAGGGGTTCTACAATGAGCAGTTCTTC. Its translation: CASGYRQGFYNEQFF.

In its sample, this clonotype was seen many times. This chain links TRBV6-6 with TRBJ2-1, with D uncertain. Germline V CDR1 and CDR2: MNHNY, SVGAGI (reference sequence). V shed 5 bases and J shed 4 bases, with 3 bases lying between them. This CDR3 spans 11 amino acids. The DNA of the CDR3 is TGTGCCAGCAGTATTTACAATGAGCAGTTCTTC. This gives the protein CASSIYNEQFF.

The chain has TRBV7-8 and TRBJ2-5; 12 bases agree with TRBD2. Per the germline V gene, CDR1 is SGHVS and CDR2 is FQNEAQ. Trimming at V came to 5 bases and at J to 5 bases, leaving 9 bases not matched to a gene. The CDR3 covers 16 residues. CDR3 region: CASSASSGRALETQYF. DNA of the CDR3: TGTGCCAGCAGCGCGTCTAGCGGGAGGGCCTTGGAGACCCAGTACTTC.

The chain joins TRBV28 to TRBJ1-5, with D uncertain. Deletions cut 8 bases from V and 5 bases from J, with 13 bases between. The CDR3 runs 13 residues. Germline V gene lookup returns CDR1 MDHEN and CDR2 SYDVKM. The CDR3 coding sequence is TGTGCCAGCGGAACGGACGGTTATCAGCCCCAGCATTTT. Translation: CASGTDGYQPQHF.

This clonotype was counted between two and nine times. The V call is TRBV4-3, the J call TRBJ2-1, with TRBD1 matching over 7 bases. Trimming removed 4 bases from V and 9 bases from J; junction bases left unmatched: 9. Per the germline V gene, CDR1 is LGHNA and CDR2 is YSLEER. The CDR3 length is 14 residues. The CDR3 is CASSLSTGPREQFF. The CDR3 DNA reads TGCGCCAGCAGCCTATCGACAGGGCCCCGTGAGCAGTTCTTC.

The rearrangement links TRBV18 to TRBJ1-1; D might be TRBD1 (5 bases). Germline loops: CDR1 KGHSH, CDR2 LQKENI. The CDR3 spans 15 residues. The V end lost 4 bases, the J end lost 0 bases, and 12 bases lay between the germline ends. The CDR3 sequence: CASSQNTGMNTEAFF. The CDR3 nucleotides are TGTGCCAGCTCACAAAATACAGGAATGAACACTGAAGCTTTCTTT. The entire variable domain, with the rest obtained from reference TRBV18 and TRBJ1-1, is as follows: NAGVMQNPRHLVRRRGQEARLRCSPMKGHSHVYWYRQLPEEGLKFMVYLQKENIIDESGMPKERFSAEFPKEGPSILRIQQVVRGDSAAYFCASSQNTGMNTEAFFGQGTRLTVV.

V and J are TRBV6-1 and TRBJ1-6, with D tentatively TRBD1 (5 bases). Trimming pared 6 bases from V and 10 bases from J, leaving 31 bases between. The CDR3 totals 19 residues. CDR1 is MNHNS and CDR2 is SASEGT in the germline V gene. CDR3 sequence (DNA): TGTGCCAGCAGCCACCCGATACACCGGGGCCTGAGGTCCCTATCACCCCTCCACTTT. It specifies CASSHPIHRGLRSLSPLHF.

This clonotype was counted ten times or more. J is TRBJ2-3 and V is TRBV6-6, with D perhaps assigned TRBD1 or TRBD2 (6 bases each). Germline V gives CDR1 MNHNY, CDR2 SVGAGI (reference sequence). V was pared by 7 bases and J by 1 base, with 15 bases between. The CDR3 spans 15 residues. CDR3 DNA: TGTGCCAGCACCGCACGTAGGGGGGGCACAGATACGCAGTATTTT. It is translated as CASTARRGGTDTQYF.

This chain links TRBV12-3 or TRBV12-4 with TRBJ1-2, with 9 nucleotides matching TRBD1. This CDR3 is built from 15 residues. The ends lost 5 bases at V and 5 bases at J; junction bases unmatched: 9. DNA for the CDR3: TGTGCCAGCAGTCCCCTAACAGGGGGCGGTTATGGCTACACCTTC. This sequence encodes CASSPLTGGGYGYTF.

The gene calls are TRBV12-3 or TRBV12-4 and TRBJ2-5, with 7 bases matching TRBD1. The CDR3 totals 13 residues. Trimming took 1 base from V and 7 from J; bases not matched to a gene: 3. CDR3 in amino acids: CASSLEPGGTQYF. The DNA of the CDR3 is TGTGCCAGCAGTTTAGAGCCAGGGGGGACCCAGTACTTC.

This clonotype was counted a few times. The CDR3 sequence: CASSQVLGTDTQYF. CDR3 DNA: TGTGCCAGCAGCCAGGTACTAGGCACAGATACGCAGTATTTT. The chain combines TRBV6-2 or TRBV6-3 with TRBJ2-3, with a tentative D call TRBD2 (5 bases). Trimming removed 6 bases from V and 1 base from J, with 11 bases in between. Germline assignment: CDR1 MNHEY and CDR2 SVGEGT. The CDR3 spans 14 residues.

This clonotype was detected ten times or more. The rearrangement joins TRBV6-6 to TRBJ2-1, with D possibly TRBD1 on 5 matching bases. CDR1 and CDR2 (germline): MNHNY, SVGAGI (reference sequence). The germline V and J ends were trimmed by 0 bases and 4 bases, with 10 bases remaining between them. The CDR3 loop spans 15 amino acids. In DNA form, the CDR3 reads TGTGCCAGCAGTTACTCGACCAGGGCTTACAATGAGCAGTTCTTC. Its translation: CASSYSTRAYNEQFF.

V usage is TRBV20-1 and J usage is TRBJ2-2, with no clear D. V lost 0 bases and J 4 bases, leaving 15 bases between the germline ends. Germline loops: CDR1 DFQATT, CDR2 SNEGSKA (reference sequence). The CDR3 consists of 16 residues. CDR3 loop: CSARDLMRMGTGELFF. The CDR3 DNA reads as TGCAGTGCTAGAGATCTCATGCGTATGGGCACCGGGGAGCTGTTTTTT.

The chain couples TRBV5-1 to TRBJ2-1; D remains unclear. With 3 bases removed from V and 10 bases from J, the gap between germline ends came to 11 bases. Germline V gene lookup returns CDR1 SGHRS and CDR2 YFSETQ. This CDR3 is 12 amino acids long. The CDR3 here is CASSSQSVEQFF. In nucleotides, the CDR3 is TGCGCCAGCAGCTCTCAAAGTGTGGAGCAGTTCTTC.

This clonotype was seen a handful of times. The V gene is TRBV27, the J gene TRBJ2-7; D not certain. Trimming pared 3 bases from V and 3 bases from J, leaving 15 bases between. From germline, CDR1 is MNHEY and CDR2 SMNVEV (reference sequence). This CDR3 is built from 15 residues. In nucleotides, the CDR3 is TGTGCCAGCAGTTTTGGACCTATCCCCCTCTACGAGCAGTACTTC. It encodes CASSFGPIPLYEQYF.

In this sample, this clonotype turned up a few times. The J gene is TRBJ2-4, the V gene TRBV13, with no clear D. This CDR3 has 14 residues. The germline CDR1 and CDR2 sequences are PRHDT and FYEKMQ (reference sequence). Trimming left V 3 bases short and J 5 bases short, with 11 bases between. This CDR3 is CASSFARVENIQYF. In DNA form, the CDR3 reads TGTGCCAGCAGCTTCGCTAGGGTCGAAAACATTCAGTACTTC.

V usage is TRBV7-9 and J usage is TRBJ1-1, with TRBD1 matching 9 bases. Germline-derived CDR1 and CDR2 are SEHNR and FQNEAQ (reference sequence). J was trimmed by 4 bases and V by 5 bases; bases with no gene match: 8. This CDR3 contains 15 residues. The CDR3 nucleotides are TGTGCCAGCAGCCCTCCCGGGACAGGGTTCACTGAAGCTTTCTTT. As protein: CASSPPGTGFTEAFF.